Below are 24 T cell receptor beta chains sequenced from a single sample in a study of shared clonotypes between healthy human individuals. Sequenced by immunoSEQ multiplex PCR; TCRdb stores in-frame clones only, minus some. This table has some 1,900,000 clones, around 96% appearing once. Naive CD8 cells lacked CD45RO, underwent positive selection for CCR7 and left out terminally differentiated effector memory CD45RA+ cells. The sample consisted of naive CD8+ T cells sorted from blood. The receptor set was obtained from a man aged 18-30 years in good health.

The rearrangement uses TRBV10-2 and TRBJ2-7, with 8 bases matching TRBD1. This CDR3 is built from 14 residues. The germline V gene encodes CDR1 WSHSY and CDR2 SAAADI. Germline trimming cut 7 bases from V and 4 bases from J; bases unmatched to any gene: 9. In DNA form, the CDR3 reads TGCGCCAGCAAGTCAGGGGGCTTTTCGTACGAGCAGTACTTC. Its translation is CASKSGGFSYEQYF.

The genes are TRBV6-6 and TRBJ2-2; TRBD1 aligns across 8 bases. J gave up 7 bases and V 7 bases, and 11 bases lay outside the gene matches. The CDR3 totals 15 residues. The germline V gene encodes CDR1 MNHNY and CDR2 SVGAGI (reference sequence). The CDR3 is CASTSSGGSVGELFF. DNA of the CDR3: TGTGCCAGCACCTCCTCAGGGGGCTCAGTCGGGGAGCTGTTTTTT.

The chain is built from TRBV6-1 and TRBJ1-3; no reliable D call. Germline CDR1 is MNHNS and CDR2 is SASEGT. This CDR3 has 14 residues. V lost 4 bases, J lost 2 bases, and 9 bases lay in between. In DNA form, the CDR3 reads TGTGCCAGCAGTGGGTTAGGTGCTGGAAACACCATATATTTT. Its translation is CASSGLGAGNTIYF.

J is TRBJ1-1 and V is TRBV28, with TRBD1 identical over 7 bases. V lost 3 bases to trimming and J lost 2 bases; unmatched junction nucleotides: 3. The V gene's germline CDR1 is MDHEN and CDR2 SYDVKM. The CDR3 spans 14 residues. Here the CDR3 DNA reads TGTGCCAGCAGTTTTGCAGGGGGAAACACTGAAGCTTTCTTT. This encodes CASSFAGGNTEAFF.

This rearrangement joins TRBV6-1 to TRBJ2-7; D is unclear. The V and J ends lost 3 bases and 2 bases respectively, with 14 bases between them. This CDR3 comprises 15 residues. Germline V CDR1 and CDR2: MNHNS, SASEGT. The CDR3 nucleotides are TGTGCCAGCAGTGAGGCGGAAGCCTACACCTACGAGCAGTACTTC. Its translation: CASSEAEAYTYEQYF.

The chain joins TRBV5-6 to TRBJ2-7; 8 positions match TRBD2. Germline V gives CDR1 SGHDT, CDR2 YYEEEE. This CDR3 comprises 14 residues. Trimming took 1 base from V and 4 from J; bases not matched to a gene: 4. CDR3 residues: CASSLTTSGYEQYF. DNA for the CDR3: TGTGCCAGCAGCTTGACAACTAGCGGTTACGAGCAGTACTTC. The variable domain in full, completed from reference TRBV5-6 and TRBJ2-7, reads DAGVTQSPTHLIKTRGQQVTLRCSPKSGHDTVSWYQQALGQGPQFIFQYYEEEERQRGNFPDRFSGHQFPNYSSELNVNALLLGDSALYLCASSLTTSGYEQYFGPGTRLTVT.

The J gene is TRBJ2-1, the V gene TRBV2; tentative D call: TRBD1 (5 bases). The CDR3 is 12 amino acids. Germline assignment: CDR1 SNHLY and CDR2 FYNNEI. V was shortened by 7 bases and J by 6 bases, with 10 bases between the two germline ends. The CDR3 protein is CASMQGVNEQFF. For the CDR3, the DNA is TGTGCCAGCATGCAGGGTGTCAATGAGCAGTTCTTC.

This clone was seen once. The CDR3 bases are TGCGCCAGCAGCCAAGAAACCGGGACAGGGGGCTATGAGCAGTTCTTC. Its protein is CASSQETGTGGYEQFF. The chain joins TRBV4-1 to TRBJ2-1; 12 nucleotides line up with TRBD1. In germline, CDR1 is MGHRA, CDR2 YSYEKL. The CDR3 runs to 16 residues. V lost 0 bases and J lost 8; bases outside the gene matches: 5.

The CDR3 is CASSKGGSWETQYF. The CDR3 nucleotides are TGTGCCAGCAGCAAGGGGGGGAGCTGGGAGACCCAGTACTTC. This chain links TRBV9 with TRBJ2-5; perhaps TRBD2 as D (7 bases). The CDR3 is made up of 14 amino acids. V was pared by 4 bases and J by 5 bases, with 15 bases between. Germline V gene sequence: CDR1 SGDLS, CDR2 YYNGEE.

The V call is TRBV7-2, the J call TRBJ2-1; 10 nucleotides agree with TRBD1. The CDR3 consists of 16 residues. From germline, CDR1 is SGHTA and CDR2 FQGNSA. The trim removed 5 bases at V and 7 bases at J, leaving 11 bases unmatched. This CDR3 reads CASSTDRGPVLNEQFF. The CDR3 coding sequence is TGTGCCAGCAGCACAGACAGGGGGCCCGTCTTAAATGAGCAGTTCTTC. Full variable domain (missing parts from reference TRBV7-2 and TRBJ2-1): GAGVSQSPSNKVTEKGKDVELRCDPISGHTALYWYRQSLGQGLEFLIYFQGNSAPDKSGLPSDRFSAERTGGSVSTLTIQRTQQEDSAVYLCASSTDRGPVLNEQFFGPGTRLTVL.

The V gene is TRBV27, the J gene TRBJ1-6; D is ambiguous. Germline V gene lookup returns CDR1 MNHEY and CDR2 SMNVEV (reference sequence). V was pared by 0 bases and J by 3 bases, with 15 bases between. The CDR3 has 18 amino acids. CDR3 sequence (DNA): TGTGCCAGCAGTTTATCCGCAGGTCCCTATGTCTATAATTCACCCCTCCACTTT. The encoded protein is CASSLSAGPYVYNSPLHF.

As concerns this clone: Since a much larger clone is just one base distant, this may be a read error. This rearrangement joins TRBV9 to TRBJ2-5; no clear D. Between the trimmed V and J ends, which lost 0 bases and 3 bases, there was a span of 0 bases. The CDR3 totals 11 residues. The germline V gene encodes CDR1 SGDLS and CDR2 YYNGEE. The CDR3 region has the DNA TGTGCCAGCAGCGTAGAAGAGACCCAGTACTTC. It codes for CASSVEETQYF.

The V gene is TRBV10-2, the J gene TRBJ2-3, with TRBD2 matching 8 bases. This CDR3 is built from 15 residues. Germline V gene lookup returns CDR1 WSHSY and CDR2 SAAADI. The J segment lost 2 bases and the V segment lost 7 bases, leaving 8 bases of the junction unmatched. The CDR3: CASIFSGGVTDTQYF. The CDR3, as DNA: TGCGCCAGCATATTCAGCGGGGGTGTCACAGATACGCAGTATTTT.

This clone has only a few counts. CDR3 nucleotides: TGTGCCATCAGTGAGTCCCCTCCGATTGACTATGGCTACACCTTC. It translates to CAISESPPIDYGYTF. The genes are TRBV10-3 and TRBJ1-2; no firm D call. Germline assignment: CDR1 ENHRY and CDR2 SYGVKD. The CDR3 sequence is 15 residues long. The V and J ends lost 0 bases and 3 bases respectively, with 11 bases between them.

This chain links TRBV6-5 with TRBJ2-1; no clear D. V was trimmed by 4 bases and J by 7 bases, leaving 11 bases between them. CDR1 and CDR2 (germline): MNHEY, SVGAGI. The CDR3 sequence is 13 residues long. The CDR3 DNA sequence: TGTGCCAGCAGTTCGACCCCGGGTAATGAGCAGTTCTTC. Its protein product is CASSSTPGNEQFF.

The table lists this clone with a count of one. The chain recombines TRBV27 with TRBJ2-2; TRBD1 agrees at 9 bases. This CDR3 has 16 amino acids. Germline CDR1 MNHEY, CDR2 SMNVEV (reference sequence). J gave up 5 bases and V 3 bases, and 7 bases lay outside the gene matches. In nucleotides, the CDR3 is TGTGCCAGCAGTTTTACCGGGACAGGGAATACCGGGGAGCTGTTTTTT. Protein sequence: CASSFTGTGNTGELFF.

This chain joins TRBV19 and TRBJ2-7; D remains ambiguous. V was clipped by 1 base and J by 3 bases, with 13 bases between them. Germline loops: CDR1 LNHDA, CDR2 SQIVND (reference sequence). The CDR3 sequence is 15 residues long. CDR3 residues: CASSIAQNPIYEQYF. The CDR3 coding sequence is TGTGCCAGTAGTATAGCCCAGAATCCCATCTACGAGCAGTACTTC.

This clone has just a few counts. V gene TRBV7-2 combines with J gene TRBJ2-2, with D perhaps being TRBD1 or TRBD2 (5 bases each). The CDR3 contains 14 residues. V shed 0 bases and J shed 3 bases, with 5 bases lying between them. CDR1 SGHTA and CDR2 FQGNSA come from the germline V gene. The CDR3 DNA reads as TGTGCCAGCAGCTTAGCGGGGGACACCGGGGAGCTGTTTTTT. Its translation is CASSLAGDTGELFF.

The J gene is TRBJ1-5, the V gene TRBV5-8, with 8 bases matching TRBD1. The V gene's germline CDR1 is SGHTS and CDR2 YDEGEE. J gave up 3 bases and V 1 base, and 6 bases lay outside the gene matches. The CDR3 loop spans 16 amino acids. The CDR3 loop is CASSLTGTGTNQPQHF. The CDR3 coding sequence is TGTGCCAGCAGCTTGACGGGGACAGGAACCAATCAGCCCCAGCATTTT.

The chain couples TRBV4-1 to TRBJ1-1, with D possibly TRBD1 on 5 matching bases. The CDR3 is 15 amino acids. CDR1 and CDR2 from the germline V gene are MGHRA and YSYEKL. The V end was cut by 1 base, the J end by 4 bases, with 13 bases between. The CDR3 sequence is CASSQGVGRRTEAFF. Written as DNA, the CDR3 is TGCGCCAGCAGCCAAGGGGTGGGGCGCCGCACTGAAGCTTTCTTT.

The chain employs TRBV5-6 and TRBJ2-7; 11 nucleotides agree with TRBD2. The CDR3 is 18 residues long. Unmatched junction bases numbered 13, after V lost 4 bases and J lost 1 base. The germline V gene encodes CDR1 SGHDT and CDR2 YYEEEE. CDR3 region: CASSAPSGTSGGSYEQYF. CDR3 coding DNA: TGTGCCAGCAGCGCGCCCTCCGGGACTAGCGGAGGATCCTACGAGCAGTACTTC.

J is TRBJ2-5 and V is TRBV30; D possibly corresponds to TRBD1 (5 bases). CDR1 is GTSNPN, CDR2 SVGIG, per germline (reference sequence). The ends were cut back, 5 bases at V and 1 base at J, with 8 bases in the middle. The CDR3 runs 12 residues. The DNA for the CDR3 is TGTGCCTGGGACAGACCCCAAGAGACCCAGTACTTC. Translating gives CAWDRPQETQYF.

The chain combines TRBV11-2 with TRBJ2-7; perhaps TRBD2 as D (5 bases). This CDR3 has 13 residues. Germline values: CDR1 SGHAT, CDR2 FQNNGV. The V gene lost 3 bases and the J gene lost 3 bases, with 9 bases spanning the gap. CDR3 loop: CASSLRANYEQYF. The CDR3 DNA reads TGTGCCAGCAGCTTGCGGGCTAACTACGAGCAGTACTTC.

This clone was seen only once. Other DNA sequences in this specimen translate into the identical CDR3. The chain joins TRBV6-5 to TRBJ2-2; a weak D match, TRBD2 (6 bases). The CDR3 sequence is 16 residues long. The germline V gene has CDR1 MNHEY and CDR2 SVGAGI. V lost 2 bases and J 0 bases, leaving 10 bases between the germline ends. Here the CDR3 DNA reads TGTGCCAGCAGTTACGGGGGAGGACCGAACACCGGGGAGCTGTTTTTT. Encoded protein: CASSYGGGPNTGELFF.